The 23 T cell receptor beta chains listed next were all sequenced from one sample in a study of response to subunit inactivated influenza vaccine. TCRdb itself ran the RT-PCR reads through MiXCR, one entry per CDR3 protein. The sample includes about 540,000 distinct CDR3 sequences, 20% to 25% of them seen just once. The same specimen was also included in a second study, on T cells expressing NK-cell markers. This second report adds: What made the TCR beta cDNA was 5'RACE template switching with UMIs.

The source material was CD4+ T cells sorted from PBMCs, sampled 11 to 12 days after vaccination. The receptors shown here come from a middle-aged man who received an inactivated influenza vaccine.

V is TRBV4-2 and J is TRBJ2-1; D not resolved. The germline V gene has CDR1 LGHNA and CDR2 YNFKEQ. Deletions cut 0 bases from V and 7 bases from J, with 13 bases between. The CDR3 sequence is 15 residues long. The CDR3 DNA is TGTGCCAGCAGCCAAGATCTCGTTCGGGTTAATGAGCAGTTCTTC. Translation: CASSQDLVRVNEQFF.

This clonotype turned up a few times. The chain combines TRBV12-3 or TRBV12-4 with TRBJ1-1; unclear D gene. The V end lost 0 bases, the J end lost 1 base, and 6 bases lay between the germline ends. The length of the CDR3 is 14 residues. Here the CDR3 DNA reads TGTGCCAGCAGTTTAGCGCTCCAGAACACTGAAGCTTTCTTT. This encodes CASSLALQNTEAFF.

CDR3 sequence reads: CATSSTGVSTGELFF. As DNA, the CDR3 is TGTGCCACCAGTTCGACAGGTGTTAGCACCGGGGAGCTGTTTTTT. The gene calls are TRBV24-1 and TRBJ2-2; a possible D gene is TRBD1 (6 bases). Germline CDR1 and CDR2: KGHDR and SFDVKD. CDR3 length: 15 residues. V was clipped by 6 bases and J by 4 bases, with 14 bases between them.

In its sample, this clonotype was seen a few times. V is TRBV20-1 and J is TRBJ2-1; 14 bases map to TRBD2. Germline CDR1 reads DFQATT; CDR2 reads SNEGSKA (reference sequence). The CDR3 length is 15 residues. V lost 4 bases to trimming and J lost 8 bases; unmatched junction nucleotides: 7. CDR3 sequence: CSATPQGLAGDEQFF. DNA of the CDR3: TGCAGTGCTACTCCCCAGGGACTAGCGGGAGATGAGCAGTTCTTC.

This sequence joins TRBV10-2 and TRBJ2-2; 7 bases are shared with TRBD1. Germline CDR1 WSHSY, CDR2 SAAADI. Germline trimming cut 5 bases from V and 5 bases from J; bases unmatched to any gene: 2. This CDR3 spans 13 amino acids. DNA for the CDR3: TGCGCCAGCAGTAAACAGGGGACCGGGGAGCTGTTTTTT. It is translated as CASSKQGTGELFF.

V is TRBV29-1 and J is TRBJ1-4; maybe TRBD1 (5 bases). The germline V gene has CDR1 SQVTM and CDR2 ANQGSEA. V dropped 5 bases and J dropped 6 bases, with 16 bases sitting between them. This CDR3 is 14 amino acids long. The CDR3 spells CSVRSAGIDEKLFF. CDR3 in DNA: TGCAGCGTTAGGTCGGCAGGGATCGATGAAAAACTGTTTTTT.

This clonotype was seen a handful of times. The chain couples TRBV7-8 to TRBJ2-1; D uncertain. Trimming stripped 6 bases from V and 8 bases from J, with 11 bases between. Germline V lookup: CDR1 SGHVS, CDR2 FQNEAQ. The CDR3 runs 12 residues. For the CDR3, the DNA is TGTGCCAGCAGTAGGCCTCGCCATGAGCAGTTCTTC. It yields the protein CASSRPRHEQFF.

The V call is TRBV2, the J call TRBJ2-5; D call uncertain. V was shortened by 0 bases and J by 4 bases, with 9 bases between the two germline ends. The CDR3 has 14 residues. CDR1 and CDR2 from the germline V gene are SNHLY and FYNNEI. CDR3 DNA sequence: TGTGCCAGCAGTGAAGCTCGTAACGGAGAGACCCAGTACTTC. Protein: CASSEARNGETQYF.

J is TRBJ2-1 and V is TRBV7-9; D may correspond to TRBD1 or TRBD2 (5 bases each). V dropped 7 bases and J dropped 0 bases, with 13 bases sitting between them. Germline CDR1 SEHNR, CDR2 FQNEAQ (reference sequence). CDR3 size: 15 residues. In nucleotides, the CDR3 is TGTGCCAGCACCTTCGGGGACCCCTCCTACAATGAGCAGTTCTTC. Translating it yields CASTFGDPSYNEQFF.

The CDR3 sequence is CASSLLILEAGDTQYF. The CDR3 DNA sequence: TGTGCCAGCAGCTTACTGATACTGGAAGCAGGAGATACGCAGTATTTT. V and J are TRBV11-2 and TRBJ2-3; D uncertain. The CDR3 runs to 16 residues. Trimming left V 2 bases short and J 5 bases short, with 17 bases between. Germline-derived CDR1 and CDR2 are SGHAT and FQNNGV.

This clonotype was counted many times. This CDR3 reads CASSLVGLTGELFF. In DNA form, the CDR3 reads TGTGCCAGCAGCTTAGTGGGACTTACCGGGGAGCTGTTTTTT. The chain employs TRBV7-9 and TRBJ2-2, with D possibly matching TRBD2 (6 bases). Germline values: CDR1 SEHNR, CDR2 FQNEAQ (reference sequence). V dropped 1 base and J dropped 5 bases, with 8 bases sitting between them. This CDR3 comprises 14 residues. The full variable domain, its missing parts supplied by reference TRBV7-9 and TRBJ2-2, is DTGVSQNPRHKITKRGQNVTFRCDPISEHNRLYWYRQTLGQGPEFLTYFQNEAQLEKSRLLSDRFSAERPKGSFSTLEIQRTEQGDSAMYLCASSLVGLTGELFFGEGSRLTVL.

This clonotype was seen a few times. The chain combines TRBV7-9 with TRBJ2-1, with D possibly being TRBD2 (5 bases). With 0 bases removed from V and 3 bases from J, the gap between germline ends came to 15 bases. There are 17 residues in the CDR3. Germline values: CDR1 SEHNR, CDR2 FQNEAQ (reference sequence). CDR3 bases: TGTGCCAGCAGCTTAGCGAAGAATTGGCGGGTCTACAATGAGCAGTTCTTC. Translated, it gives CASSLAKNWRVYNEQFF. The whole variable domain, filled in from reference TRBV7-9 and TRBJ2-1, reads DTGVSQNPRHKITKRGQNVTFRCDPISEHNRLYWYRQTLGQGPEFLTYFQNEAQLEKSRLLSDRFSAERPKGSFSTLEIQRTEQGDSAMYLCASSLAKNWRVYNEQFFGPGTRLTVL.

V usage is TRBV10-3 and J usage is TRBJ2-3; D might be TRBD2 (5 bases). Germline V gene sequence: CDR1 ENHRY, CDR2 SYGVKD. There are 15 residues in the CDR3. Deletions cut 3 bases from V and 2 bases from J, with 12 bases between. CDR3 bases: TGTGCCATCAGTGATCTTAGAGGGCACACAGATACGCAGTATTTT. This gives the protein CAISDLRGHTDTQYF.

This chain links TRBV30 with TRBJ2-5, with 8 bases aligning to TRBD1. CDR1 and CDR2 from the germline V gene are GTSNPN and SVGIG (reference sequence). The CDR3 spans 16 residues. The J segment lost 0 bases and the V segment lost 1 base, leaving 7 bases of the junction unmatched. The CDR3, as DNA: TGTGCCTGGAGTGACGGGACAGGAGGGTACCAAGAGACCCAGTACTTC. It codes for CAWSDGTGGYQETQYF.

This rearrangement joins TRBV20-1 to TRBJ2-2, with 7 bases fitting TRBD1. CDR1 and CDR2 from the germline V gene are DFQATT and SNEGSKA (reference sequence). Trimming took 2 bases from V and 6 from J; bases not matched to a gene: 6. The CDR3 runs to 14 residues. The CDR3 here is CSARIAQGAGELFF. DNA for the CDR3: TGCAGTGCTAGAATTGCTCAGGGGGCCGGGGAGCTGTTTTTT.

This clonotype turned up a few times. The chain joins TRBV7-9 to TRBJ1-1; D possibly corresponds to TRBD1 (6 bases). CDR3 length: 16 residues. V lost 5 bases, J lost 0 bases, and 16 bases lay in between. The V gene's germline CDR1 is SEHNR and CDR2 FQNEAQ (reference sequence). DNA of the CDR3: TGTGCCAGCAGCCAAAGTGTAGGGACAATGAACACTGAAGCTTTCTTT. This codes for CASSQSVGTMNTEAFF. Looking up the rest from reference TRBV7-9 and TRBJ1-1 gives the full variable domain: DTGVSQNPRHKITKRGQNVTFRCDPISEHNRLYWYRQTLGQGPEFLTYFQNEAQLEKSRLLSDRFSAERPKGSFSTLEIQRTEQGDSAMYLCASSQSVGTMNTEAFFGQGTRLTVV.

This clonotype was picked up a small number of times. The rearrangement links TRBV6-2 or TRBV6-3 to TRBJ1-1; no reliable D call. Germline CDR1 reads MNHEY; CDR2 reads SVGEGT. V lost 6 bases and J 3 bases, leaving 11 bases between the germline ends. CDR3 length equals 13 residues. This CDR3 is CASSSGRYTEAFF. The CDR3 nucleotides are TGTGCCAGCAGCTCGGGGAGGTACACTGAAGCTTTCTTT.

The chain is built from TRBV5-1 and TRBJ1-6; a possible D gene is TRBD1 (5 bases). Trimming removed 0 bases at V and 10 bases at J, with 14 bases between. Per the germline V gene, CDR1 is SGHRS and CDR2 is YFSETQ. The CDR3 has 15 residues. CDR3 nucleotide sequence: TGCGCCAGCAGCTTGGCCGGGGGTGAACGGTCACCCCTCCACTTT. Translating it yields CASSLAGGERSPLHF. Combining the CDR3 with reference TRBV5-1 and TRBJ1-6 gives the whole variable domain KAGVTQTPRYLIKTRGQQVTLSCSPISGHRSVSWYQQTPGQGLQFLFEYFSETQRNKGNFPGRFSGRQFSNSRSEMNVSTLELGDSALYLCASSLAGGERSPLHFGNGTRLTVT.

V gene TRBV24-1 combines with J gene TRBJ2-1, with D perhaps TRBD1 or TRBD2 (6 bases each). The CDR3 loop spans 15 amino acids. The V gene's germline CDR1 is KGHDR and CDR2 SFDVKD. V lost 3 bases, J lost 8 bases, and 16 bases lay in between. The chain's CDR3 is CATSDTSSGGYEQFF. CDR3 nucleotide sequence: TGTGCCACCAGTGATACCTCGTCCGGGGGCTATGAGCAGTTCTTC.

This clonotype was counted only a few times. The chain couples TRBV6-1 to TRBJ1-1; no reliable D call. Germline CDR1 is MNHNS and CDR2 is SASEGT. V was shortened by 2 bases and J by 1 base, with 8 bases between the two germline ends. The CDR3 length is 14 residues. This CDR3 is CASSEIQANTEAFF. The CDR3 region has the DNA TGTGCCAGCAGTGAAATTCAGGCGAACACTGAAGCTTTCTTT.

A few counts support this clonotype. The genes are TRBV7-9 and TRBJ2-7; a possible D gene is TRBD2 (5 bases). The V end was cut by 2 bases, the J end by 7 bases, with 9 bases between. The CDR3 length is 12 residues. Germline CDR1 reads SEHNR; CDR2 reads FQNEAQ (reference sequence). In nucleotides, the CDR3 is TGTGCCAGCAGCTTAACGACGGGAGAGCAGTACTTC. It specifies CASSLTTGEQYF.

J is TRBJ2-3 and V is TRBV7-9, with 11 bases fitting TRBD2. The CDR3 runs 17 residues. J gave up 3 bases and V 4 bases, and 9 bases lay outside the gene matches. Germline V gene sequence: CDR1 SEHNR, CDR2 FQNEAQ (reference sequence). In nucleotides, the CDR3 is TGTGCCAGCAGCTCTTGGACTAGCGGGCGACTGACAGATACGCAGTATTTT. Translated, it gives CASSSWTSGRLTDTQYF.

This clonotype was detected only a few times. DNA for the CDR3: TGTGCCAGCAGGACAGGGGCTCCTGGTGAAAAACTGTTTTTT. It yields the protein CASRTGAPGEKLFF. V and J are TRBV2 and TRBJ1-4; 8 positions agree with TRBD1. The CDR3 contains 14 residues. Trimming removed 6 bases from V and 7 bases from J; junction bases left unmatched: 7. CDR1 SNHLY and CDR2 FYNNEI come from the germline V gene.